This is a list of T cell receptor beta chains from one sample in a study of response to subunit inactivated influenza vaccine. Each CDR3 protein is one row after TCRdb ran MiXCR on the RT-PCR reads. Of hundreds of thousands of distinct CDR3 sequences listed, approximately 11% were seen once; the top ten hold about 12%. Sequences were derived from PBMCs from blood, sampled roughly 46 days after vaccination. The receptors originated from a middle-aged man who received an inactivated influenza vaccine. Each CDR3 is given with its conserved first and last residue. The D gene is left open where the match is weak. Size tells how often a clone was seen (once, few, many) or the class of an expanded clone, and some rows leave it out.

>TRBV7-8|many|TRBJ2-1|TRBD2
CASSLVGGVSYNEQFF
TGTGCCAGCAGCTTAGTGGGAGGGGTCTCCTACAATGAGCAGTTCTTC
>TRBV6-2/TRBV6-3|NA|TRBJ2-1|NA
CASSQVLEQFF
TGTGCCAGCAGTCAGGTTCTTGAGCAGTTCTTC
>TRBV29-1|few|TRBJ2-7|NA
CSVGIQDSSYEQYF
TGCAGCGTTGGGATACAGGATTCCTCCTACGAGCAGTACTTC
>TRBV5-5|few|TRBJ2-3|NA
CASSQSTRHTDTQYF
TGTGCCAGCAGTCAATCGACACGCCACACAGATACGCAGTATTTT
>TRBV12-3/TRBV12-4|NA|TRBJ1-5|TRBD1
CASSGTGPRQPQHF
TGTGCCAGCAGCGGGACAGGGCCTAGGCAGCCCCAGCATTTT
>TRBV27|NA|TRBJ2-2|NA
CASSLLQSTGELFF
TGTGCCAGCAGTTTGTTACAGTCCACCGGGGAGCTGTTTTTT
>TRBV28|NA|TRBJ1-2|NA
CASSPLDGGYGYTF
TGTGCCAGCAGTCCATTGGACGGAGGCTATGGCTACACCTTC
>TRBV12-3/TRBV12-4|many|TRBJ1-3|NA
CASSDLFGGASGNTIYF
TGTGCCAGCTCCGATCTTTTTGGGGGTGCCTCTGGAAACACCATATATTTT
>TRBV4-1|few|TRBJ1-2|NA
CASSQEQGISNYGYTF
TGCGCCAGCAGCCAAGAGCAGGGCATCTCTAACTATGGCTACACCTTC
>TRBV12-3/TRBV12-4|few|TRBJ1-4|NA
CASSLGLTPDNEKLFF
TGTGCCAGCAGTTTGGGCCTTACCCCGGATAATGAAAAACTGTTTTTT